Below, 17 T cell receptor beta chains from the same sample are listed, as sequenced in a study of blood T cells in healthy people across ages. Through a sample-barcoded 5' primer and a J-beta primer mix, a second PCR was run for about 6 to 11 cycles. MiXCR, applied by TCRdb to the 5' RACE reads, yields one record per CDR3 protein. The sample has hundreds of thousands of distinct CDR3 sequences; around 50% are singletons. Sequencing input: blood. Every receptor here comes from a woman older than 75 in good health.

This clonotype came up once. This could be a read error, since a much larger clone is one nucleotide away. The gene calls are TRBV20-1 and TRBJ2-7; D is possibly TRBD2 (5 bases). From germline, CDR1 is DFQATT and CDR2 SNEGSKA (reference sequence). The length of the CDR3 is 14 residues. Trimming stripped 1 base from V and 6 bases from J, with 16 bases between. The CDR3 DNA is TGCAGTGCTAGAGGACCGGAGGTTGGTTCCGAGCAGTACTTC. Amino acids: CSARGPEVGSEQYF.

The table lists this clonotype with many counts. The rearrangement joins TRBV20-1 to TRBJ1-2; the D gene is possibly TRBD1 (6 bases). There are 15 residues in the CDR3. Looked up from germline, CDR1 is DFQATT and CDR2 is SNEGSKA (reference sequence). The V and J ends lost 2 bases and 3 bases respectively, with 16 bases between them. This CDR3 reads CSARQWGAADYGYTF. For the CDR3, the DNA is TGCAGTGCTAGACAATGGGGGGCCGCCGACTATGGCTACACCTTC.

The chain is built from TRBV20-1 and TRBJ1-2; 7 nucleotides line up with TRBD1. This CDR3 comprises 12 residues. CDR1 is DFQATT, CDR2 SNEGSKA, per germline (reference sequence). V lost 6 bases to trimming and J lost 9 bases; unmatched junction nucleotides: 10. CDR3 bases: TGCAGTGCCCGCGACAGGGTGGGTCGCTACACCTTC. Encoded protein: CSARDRVGRYTF.

This clonotype was counted a few times. The chain couples TRBV9 to TRBJ2-2; D ambiguous. The CDR3 consists of 16 residues. Trimming shortened V by 4 bases and J by 2 bases, and 15 bases separated the two germline ends. Germline CDR1 is SGDLS and CDR2 is YYNGEE. The CDR3 loop is CASSLSPTRNTGELFF. The DNA of the CDR3 is TGTGCCAGCAGCTTGAGCCCGACTCGAAACACCGGGGAGCTGTTTTTT.

This clonotype was seen once. This sequence joins TRBV5-1 and TRBJ2-7; 10 nucleotides match TRBD2. This CDR3 has 16 residues. CDR1 is SGHRS, CDR2 YFSETQ, per germline. V was pared by 3 bases and J by 0 bases, with 6 bases of the junction left unmatched. CDR3 DNA sequence: TGCGCCAGCAGCTGGGGGGCTAGCGGGAGCTCCTACGAGCAGTACTTC. This codes for CASSWGASGSSYEQYF.

The CDR3 loop is CASSEIGTSGSYNEQFF. In DNA form, the CDR3 reads TGTGCCAGCAGTGAAATTGGTACTAGCGGGTCTTACAATGAGCAGTTCTTC. The V gene is TRBV2, the J gene TRBJ2-1; 9 bases fit TRBD2. Germline loops: CDR1 SNHLY, CDR2 FYNNEI. J was trimmed by 4 bases and V by 2 bases; bases with no gene match: 9. CDR3 length equals 17 residues.

On this clonotype: At one end the junction does not follow the germline gene, possibly because of a read error. V usage is TRBV12-3 or TRBV12-4 and J usage is TRBJ1-6; no firm D call. The CDR3 spans 15 residues. The CDR3 sequence is CAGSSSRHYNSPLHF. The CDR3 DNA reads as TGTGCCGGCAGTTCTTCGCGCCACTATAATTCACCCCTCCACTTT.

This clonotype was picked up many times. The rearrangement links TRBV2 to TRBJ2-6; D is perhaps TRBD1 or TRBD2 (6 bases each). V was clipped by 5 bases and J by 0 bases, with 11 bases between them. The germline V gene encodes CDR1 SNHLY and CDR2 FYNNEI. The CDR3 covers 16 residues. The CDR3 sequence: CASSPQGGSGANVLTF. The CDR3 DNA reads TGTGCCAGCAGTCCACAGGGAGGCTCTGGGGCCAACGTCCTGACTTTC.

On this clonotype itself: Possible read error: a much larger clone is one base away. The gene calls are TRBV2 and TRBJ2-1, with 7 bases that match TRBD2. The J call is uncertain, as TRBJ2-7 better fits the DNA end. The CDR3 contains 13 residues. CDR1 is SNHLY, CDR2 FYNNEI, per germline. This CDR3 reads CASSSTSYNEQYF. DNA of the CDR3: TGTGCCAGCAGTTCGACTAGCTACAATGAGCAGTACTTC.

This clonotype was observed a single time. This chain uses TRBV7-9 with TRBJ2-1; 7 bases agree with TRBD2. The V gene's germline CDR1 is SEHNR and CDR2 FQNEAQ (reference sequence). This CDR3 is 16 amino acids long. The junction had 10 bases not matched to a gene; V was cut back by 6 bases and J by 2 bases. The CDR3 DNA sequence: TGTGCCAGCAGTCCCCGAGTCAGCGGGGCCTACAATGAGCAGTTCTTC. This encodes CASSPRVSGAYNEQFF.

This clonotype occurred many times. The gene calls are TRBV27 and TRBJ2-7; TRBD1 agrees at 10 bases. CDR1 is MNHEY, CDR2 SMNVEV, per germline (reference sequence). V shed 5 bases, J shed 4 bases, and the junction held 8 bases outside the gene matches. This CDR3 contains 15 residues. CDR3 region: CASSLGQGVVYEQYF. As DNA, the CDR3 is TGTGCCAGCAGTCTCGGACAGGGGGTAGTATACGAGCAGTACTTC.

The chain combines TRBV9 with TRBJ2-3; TRBD2 agrees at 7 bases. Germline values: CDR1 SGDLS, CDR2 YYNGEE. The CDR3 is made up of 14 amino acids. V lost 3 bases, J lost 6 bases, and 7 bases stayed unmatched. CDR3 loop: CASSASGTVDTQYF. CDR3 bases: TGTGCCAGCAGCGCGAGCGGGACGGTCGATACGCAGTATTTT.

To note about this clonotype: Mismatch with germline at one junction end may stem from a read error. The chain has TRBV6-1 and TRBJ2-3, with TRBD1 as a possible D gene (6 bases). The germline V gene encodes CDR1 MNHNS and CDR2 SASEGT. The length of the CDR3 is 14 residues. CDR3 region: CASSRGHNTDAQYF. The CDR3 DNA reads as TGTGCCAGCAGTCGGGGACATAACACAGATGCGCAGTATTTT.

The genes are TRBV28 and TRBJ2-3, with D perhaps TRBD1 (6 bases). From germline, CDR1 is MDHEN and CDR2 SYDVKM. Trimming took 3 bases from V and 2 from J, leaving 12 bases between them. The CDR3 extends over 15 amino acids. The CDR3 region has the DNA TGTGCCAGCAGTTTTCAGGGGACAATCACAGATACGCAGTATTTT. Protein product: CASSFQGTITDTQYF.

The chain couples TRBV10-3 to TRBJ2-1; 9 bases are shared with TRBD2. This CDR3 has 17 amino acids. From germline, CDR1 is ENHRY and CDR2 SYGVKD. V gave up 0 bases and J gave up 5 bases; unmatched junction bases: 8. In nucleotides, the CDR3 is TGTGCCATCAGTGAGTCTCCCCTTCTAGCGGGAAACAATGAGCAGTTCTTC. Translation: CAISESPLLAGNNEQFF.

This clonotype occurred many times. V is TRBV20-1 and J is TRBJ1-6; 10 nucleotides align to TRBD1. This CDR3 contains 14 residues. Unmatched junction bases numbered 6, after V lost 6 bases and J lost 7 bases. Germline V gene lookup returns CDR1 DFQATT and CDR2 SNEGSKA (reference sequence). Here the CDR3 DNA reads TGCAGTGCCATCCGGGACAGGGGAAATTCACCCCTCCACTTT. Translation: CSAIRDRGNSPLHF.

Many counts were recorded for this clonotype. The V gene is TRBV12-3 or TRBV12-4, the J gene TRBJ2-1, with 9 bases lining up with TRBD2. The CDR3 has 15 residues. The V gene end was trimmed by 5 bases and the J gene end by 6 bases; junction bases not matched to a gene: 8. Here the CDR3 reads CASSRPSGVGNEQFF. In DNA, the CDR3 is TGTGCCAGCAGTCGACCTAGCGGGGTAGGCAATGAGCAGTTCTTC.